This TCR beta chain appears in the sequencing data of a study of blood T cell repertoires in COVID-19. Turning to the study itself: T cells, B-cell-depleted T cells, or PBMCs provided the cDNA or gDNA that served as material.

Participant reports of clinical history set cohort assignment. The V gene end was trimmed by 3 bases and the J gene end by 5 bases; junction bases not matched to a gene: 6. The CDR3 is 15 residues long. Germline lookup yields CDR1 SGHAT and CDR2 FQNNGV. Study processing details: The assay estimated nucleated cells by amplifying reference gene primers. The protocol was immunoSEQ multiplex PCR, while the TCRdb copy is restricted to in-frame clones and leaves out a portion. V and J calls and clone size come straight from that table; D and trimming were deduced from the DNA. The repertoire has around 220,000 clones, 85% to 90% of them found once; the top ten carry approximately 16%.

The sample was PBMCs or T cells enriched from blood (not recorded which). The chain combines TRBV11-2 with TRBJ2-7, with 11 nucleotides matching TRBD1. The receptor was derived from a man aged 25 to 40 who had been exposed to COVID-19. The CDR3 DNA reads as TGTGCCAGCAGCTTCAGAAGGACAGGGGGCGACGAGCAGTACTTC. Its protein is CASSFRRTGGDEQYF.